A selection of T cell receptor beta chains follows, all from one sample in a study of cytomegalovirus exposure and HLA in healthy donors. The protocol was immunoSEQ multiplex PCR, while the TCRdb copy is restricted to in-frame clones and leaves out a portion. The sample contains around 150,000 clones, about 80% of which appear only once. The sequenced sample consisted of PBMCs. Every receptor here comes from a woman aged 50 to 65 in good health and CMV-seronegative. The CDR3 runs from the conserved cysteine through the conserved F or W. Fields, in order: J gene, D gene, V gene, clone size, CDR3 DNA, CDR3 protein. D genes are given only for firm matches. Clone size is given for some rows only: seen once, a few or many times, or a class if the clone is expanded.

>TRBJ2-6|-|TRBV9|-
TGTGCCAGCAGCGTCGGGACACGTGGGGCCAACGTCCTGACTTTC
CASSVGTRGANVLTF
>TRBJ2-7|-|TRBV6-5|-
TGTGCCAGCACCCAAGGGGGACATCCCACCTACGAGCAGTACTTC
CASTQGGHPTYEQYF
>TRBJ1-1|-|TRBV11-1|-
TGTGCCAGCAGTGGTCAGGGGCCCAGCACTGAAGCTTTCTTT
CASSGQGPSTEAFF
>TRBJ2-1|TRBD2|TRBV7-2|-
TGTGCCAGCAGCCCTGGACTAGCGGAATGGCATGAGCAGTTCTTC
CASSPGLAEWHEQFF
>TRBJ2-1|TRBD2|TRBV6-5|-
TGTGCCAGCAGTTATGTGGCGGGGGTCTCCTACAATGAGCAGTTCTTC
CASSYVAGVSYNEQFF
>TRBJ2-5|TRBD1|TRBV4-3|-
TGCGCCAGCAGCCAACACACCTGGACAGGGGCTGCAGGCATCCAAGAGACCCAGTACTTC
CASSQHTWTGAAGIQETQYF
>TRBJ2-2|-|TRBV27|-
TGTGCCAGCAGTTTGGCGGGGAGCACCGGGGAGCTGTTTTTT
CASSLAGSTGELFF
>TRBJ2-1|TRBD2|TRBV29-1|-
TGCAGCGTAACCGGGACTAGCGGGGGGGGGAATGAGCAGTTCTTC
CSVTGTSGGGNEQFF
>TRBJ2-1|-|TRBV7-6|-
TGTGCCAGCAGCTTAGAACTGCTCGATGAGCAGTTCTTC
CASSLELLDEQFF
>TRBJ1-2|-|TRBV9|once
TGTGCCAGCAGCCCGCCCGGGTTGTATGGCTACACCTTC
CASSPPGLYGYTF
>TRBJ1-5|TRBD1|TRBV19|-
TGTGCCAGCGCGCCGAGGGCCAGGGACAGGGGGCTCTTGGTGGGCAATCAGCCCCAGCATTTT
CASAPRARDRGLLVGNQPQHF
>TRBJ2-1|TRBD2|TRBV2|-
TGTGCCAGCAACAGACAGGCTAGCGGGGTCAATGAGCAGTTCTTC
CASNRQASGVNEQFF
>TRBJ2-5|-|TRBV10-3|-
TGTGCCATCAGTAAGCCGGAGGGGCAAGAGACCCAGTACTTC
CAISKPEGQETQYF
>TRBJ1-2|-|TRBV28|few
TGTGCCAGCAGTCCCTTAGGGAGAAACTATGGCTACACCTTC
CASSPLGRNYGYTF
>TRBJ1-3|TRBD1|TRBV7-6|once
TGTGCCAGCAGCTTAGACGCAGGGGGCAGTTCTGGAAACACCATATATTTT
CASSLDAGGSSGNTIYF
>TRBJ2-7|TRBD2|TRBV5-1|-
TGCGCCAGCAGCTTGGGCAGCGGGGGGACCTACGAGCAGTACTTC
CASSLGSGGTYEQYF
>TRBJ2-7|TRBD2|TRBV28|once
TGTGCCAGCAGGGGACTAGCGGAGAACTACGAGCAGTACTTC
CASRGLAENYEQYF
>TRBJ1-2|TRBD1|TRBV10-3|-
TGTGCCATCAGTGAGCATGGGGACAGGGGCATTAACTATGGCTACACCTTC
CAISEHGDRGINYGYTF
>TRBJ2-5|-|TRBV7-2|-
TGTGCCAGCAGCTTGGATCATGGGCCCAATCTATCCCAGTACTTC
CASSLDHGPNLSQYF
>TRBJ1-1|-|TRBV5-1|-
TGCGCCAGCAGCTTGGGGCAGGGTCCGTCGGACACTGAAGCTTTCTTT
CASSLGQGPSDTEAFF
>TRBJ1-5|-|TRBV6-5|-
TGTGCCAGCAGTAGGGACATTAGGGACGGTTGGCATTTT
CASSRDIRDGWHF
>TRBJ2-2|-|TRBV7-2|-
TGTGCCAGCAGCTTAAAATGGGCCGGCGGGGAGCTGTTTTTT
CASSLKWAGGELFF
>TRBJ2-7|TRBD2|TRBV6-1|-
TGTGCCAGCCGGTGGAGCGGGACGGAGTCCGACGAGCAGTACTTC
CASRWSGTESDEQYF
>TRBJ1-2|TRBD1|TRBV25-1|few
TGTGCCAGCACAGGAGCTGGGACAGTCGACTATGGCTACACCTTC
CASTGAGTVDYGYTF
>TRBJ2-2|-|TRBV19|-
TGTGCCAGTAGTGTACAAACAGGGTCGAACACCGGGGAGCTGTTTTTT
CASSVQTGSNTGELFF
>TRBJ2-1|-|TRBV30|-
TGTGCCTGGAGTGCTGACAATGAGCAGTTCTTC
CAWSADNEQFF
>TRBJ1-1|-|TRBV29-1|-
TGCAGCGTCGTAATAAGGGGCCCTGAAGCTTTCTTT
CSVVIRGPEAFF
>TRBJ1-2|-|TRBV7-2|once
TGTGCCAGCAGCTTAGTTCAGGGGCACTATGGCTACACCTTC
CASSLVQGHYGYTF
>TRBJ2-4|-|TRBV10-3|-
TGTGCCATCAGTGAGGGACAGCTAAGAACTCAGTACTTC
CAISEGQLRTQYF
>TRBJ2-7|TRBD2|TRBV9|-
TGTGCCAGCAGCGTAGAACTAGCGGGAGCCTCCTACGAGCAGTACTTC
CASSVELAGASYEQYF
>TRBJ1-1|TRBD1|TRBV28|-
TGTGCCAGCAGAACAGGGGTTGCCCCCAGGAACACTGAAGCTTTCTTT
CASRTGVAPRNTEAFF
>TRBJ2-1|-|TRBV7-3|few
TGTGCCAGCAGCTCCGGCGGCAGCCCTTACAATGAGCAGTTCTTC
CASSSGGSPYNEQFF
>TRBJ2-7|-|TRBV27|-
TGTGCCAGCAGTTTATACCCGGGAACTCACTACGAGCAGTACTTC
CASSLYPGTHYEQYF
>TRBJ1-3|-|TRBV28|-
TGTGCCAGCAGGACGGGGGGAAACACCATATATTTT
CASRTGGNTIYF
>TRBJ1-1|-|TRBV6-1|-
TGTGCCAGCAGTGGTCTTAGGGGAACTGAAGCTTTCTTT
CASSGLRGTEAFF
>TRBJ2-2|TRBD1|TRBV2|-
TGTGCCAGCAGTGAGACCCCACAGGGGACCGGGGAGCTGTTTTTT
CASSETPQGTGELFF
>TRBJ2-5|TRBD2|TRBV5-1|-
TGCGCCAGCAGCTTGGGACTAGCGGGGGAAGAGACCCAGTACTTC
CASSLGLAGEETQYF
>TRBJ1-2|TRBD1|TRBV28|-
TGTGCCACCACGGGGGGACAGGGATATGGCTACACCTTC
CATTGGQGYGYTF
>TRBJ2-5|TRBD1|TRBV28|once
TGTGCCAGCAGTTTATTAGGACAGGGCCAGGGAGCCCAGTACTTC
CASSLLGQGQGAQYF
>TRBJ1-2|TRBD1|TRBV18|-
TGTGCCAGCTCACCGGGACAGGTGAATGGCTATGGCTACACCTTC
CASSPGQVNGYGYTF
>TRBJ1-5|TRBD1|TRBV6-1|once
TGTGCCAGCAGGACAGGGGCAGGCCAGCCCCAGCATTTT
CASRTGAGQPQHF
>TRBJ1-2|TRBD1|TRBV5-1|-
TGCGCCAGCAGCTTAAACCCCGGGACAGGGGGCTTTGGCTACACCTTC
CASSLNPGTGGFGYTF
>TRBJ1-5|-|TRBV28|-
TGTGCCAGCACCTTCGTCAGCGGGGGCTCTCAGCCCCAGCATTTT
CASTFVSGGSQPQHF
>TRBJ1-3|-|TRBV15|-
TGTGCCACCAGCAGACTCAGGGGCTCCGGAAACACCATATATTTT
CATSRLRGSGNTIYF
>TRBJ1-2|-|TRBV6-7|-
TGTGCCAGCAGTATCTGGGCGGGTCCCTATGGCTACACCTTC
CASSIWAGPYGYTF
>TRBJ1-5|-|TRBV19|-
TGTGCCAGTAGTATAGACGGCCTGGGCAGGGGACGGCAGCCCCAGCATTTT
CASSIDGLGRGRQPQHF
>TRBJ1-5|-|TRBV28|once
TGTGCCAGCAGTGCCTCAGGGGAGGGATATAGCAATCAGCCCCAGCATTTT
CASSASGEGYSNQPQHF
>TRBJ2-7|-|TRBV7-2|once
TGTGCCAGCAGCTTAGCCCCGTCTAGCGCAGCTCAGCAGTACTTC
CASSLAPSSAAQQYF
>TRBJ1-2|-|TRBV9|few
TGTGCCAGCAGCGCCGAACGGCACGGCGGCGGCTACACCTTC
CASSAERHGGGYTF
>TRBJ2-7|TRBD2|TRBV27|-
TGTGCCAGCAGTTTGACTAGCGGGAGCGTCGGCGAGCAGTACTTC
CASSLTSGSVGEQYF
>TRBJ1-5|-|TRBV7-9|once
TGTGCCAGCAGCTTAGGTATATCGGGAACTCAAATTCAGCCCCAGCATTTT
CASSLGISGTQIQPQHF
>TRBJ1-2|-|TRBV11-2|once
TGTGCCAGCAGCTTAGTTGGACACGTCCGCGGCTACACCTTC
CASSLVGHVRGYTF
>TRBJ2-3|TRBD2|TRBV15|-
TGTGCCACCAGCCGCGGACTAGCGGGAGAAGAGCAGTATTTT
CATSRGLAGEEQYF
>TRBJ2-7|-|TRBV2|-
TGTGCCAGCAGTGAGCAGGGTTCTTTCTACGAGCAGTACTTC
CASSEQGSFYEQYF
>TRBJ1-1|-|TRBV29-1|-
TGCAGCGTTGATAGCCCCCCAGGGATGGGAAACACTGAAGCTTTCTTT
CSVDSPPGMGNTEAFF
>TRBJ2-1|TRBD2|TRBV10-3|-
TGTGCCATCAGGGGACTAGCGGGAAGCCGGGGTGAGCAGTTCTTC
CAIRGLAGSRGEQFF
>TRBJ1-5|-|TRBV10-3|-
TGTGCCATCAGTGAGCCGGCCGGGGGACGCAATCAGCCCCAGCATTTT
CAISEPAGGRNQPQHF
>TRBJ1-2|-|TRBV4-3|-
TGCGCCAGCAGCCAAGGAGAGACAGCACTCTATGGCTACACCTTC
CASSQGETALYGYTF
>TRBJ2-3|TRBD2|TRBV18|-
TGTGCCAGCTCACCTCCTAGCGGGAGGACAGATACGCAGTATTTT
CASSPPSGRTDTQYF
>TRBJ2-1|-|TRBV28|-
TGTGCCAGCAGCCCCCATAGTCAGGGTCCCAATGAGCAGTTCTTC
CASSPHSQGPNEQFF